This is a list of T cell receptor beta chains from one sample in a study of a mutant IDH1 vaccine in newly diagnosed glioma. These TCRs are of unknown antigen specificity. Sequencing used immunoSEQ multiplex PCR; TCRdb keeps in-frame clones, though not all of them. This table has tens of thousands of clones, 75% appearing once. Sample: PBMCs, taken from a glioma patient whose treatment included an IDH1 peptide vaccine. These receptors all come from a man aged 35-49 years with glioma. Each CDR3 is given with its conserved first and last residue. Each record gives: J gene, D gene, CDR3 length, V gene, clone size, CDR3 protein, CDR3 DNA. A D gene is named only where the DNA matches it firmly. Size values are once, few and many counts, or a class for expanded clones, and some rows have none.

>TRBJ1-5|.|15|TRBV19|.
CASSTTLYSNQPQHF
TGTGCCAGTAGTACGACACTTTATAGCAATCAGCCCCAGCATTTT
>TRBJ1-2|.|13|TRBV19|.
CASRLKTVEGYTF
TGTGCCAGTAGACTGAAGACAGTGGAGGGCTACACCTTC
>TRBJ1-1|.|14|TRBV19|.
CATTTGGINTEAFF
TGTGCCACTACGACGGGGGGGATTAACACTGAAGCTTTCTTT
>TRBJ2-7|.|12|TRBV19|.
CASSIQPHEQYF
TGTGCCAGTAGTATCCAACCCCACGAGCAGTACTTC
>TRBJ1-2|.|14|TRBV27|.
CASSPEGPSYGYTF
TGTGCCAGCAGCCCGGAGGGGCCAAGCTATGGCTACACCTTC
>TRBJ1-2|.|19|TRBV18|.
CASSPSLNPAGGAKRGYTF
TGTGCCAGCTCACCATCCCTGAATCCGGCCGGGGGCGCAAAAAGGGGCTACACCTTC
>TRBJ2-3|.|13|TRBV5-4|once
CASSLMGTDTQYF
TGTGCCAGCAGCTTGATGGGCACAGATACGCAGTATTTT
>TRBJ2-1|.|15|TRBV11-3|.
CASSLAGTQNNEQFF
TGTGCCAGCAGCCTGGCCGGGACTCAAAACAATGAGCAGTTCTTC
>TRBJ1-2|.|14|TRBV18|.
CASSLNRENYGYTF
TGTGCCAGCTCACTCAACAGGGAGAACTATGGCTACACCTTC
>TRBJ2-5|.|13|TRBV5-1|.
CASSLDRAETQYF
TGCGCCAGCAGCTTGGACAGGGCAGAGACCCAGTACTTC
>TRBJ2-3|.|13|TRBV9|.
CASSATAADTQYF
TGTGCCAGCAGCGCGACAGCGGCAGATACGCAGTATTTT
>TRBJ2-2|TRBD1|16|TRBV11-2|.
CASSRQGSGRTGELFF
TGTGCCAGCAGCAGACAGGGCTCAGGACGGACCGGGGAGCTGTTTTTT
>TRBJ1-6|.|16|TRBV7-2|.
CASSLLPSSYNSPLHF
TGTGCCAGCAGCTTACTTCCGAGCTCCTATAATTCACCCCTCCACTTT
>TRBJ2-3|.|15|TRBV11-2|.
CASSTEGGSTDTQYF
TGTGCCAGCAGCACCGAAGGAGGTTCCACAGATACGCAGTATTTT
>TRBJ1-2|TRBD1|16|TRBV19|.
CATRPGQGSSNYGYTF
TGTGCCACTCGACCGGGACAGGGGTCTTCTAACTATGGCTACACCTTC
>TRBJ2-3|TRBD2|16|TRBV5-1|.
CASSLLAGGSTDTQYF
TGCGCCAGCAGCTTACTAGCGGGAGGGTCCACAGATACGCAGTATTTT
>TRBJ2-3|TRBD2|16|TRBV5-6|.
CASRPGLADVGWTQYF
TGTGCCAGCAGACCGGGACTAGCGGACGTGGGTTGGACGCAGTATTTT
>TRBJ2-1|.|13|TRBV5-6|.
CASSFFGFNEQFF
TGTGCCAGCAGCTTTTTCGGATTTAATGAGCAGTTCTTC
>TRBJ2-5|.|13|TRBV14|.
CASSRGIQETQYF
TGTGCCAGCAGCCGGGGCATACAAGAGACCCAGTACTTC
>TRBJ2-7|TRBD1|14|TRBV5-1|.
CASSGMTGDYEQYF
TGCGCCAGCAGCGGGATGACAGGGGACTACGAGCAGTACTTC
>TRBJ2-3|TRBD2|16|TRBV2|.
CASSPGTSLSTDTQYF
TGTGCCAGCAGTCCCGGGACTAGTTTGAGCACAGATACGCAGTATTTT
>TRBJ2-1|TRBD2|14|TRBV11-2|.
CASSRTSGRGEQFF
TGTGCCAGCAGCCGGACTAGCGGGAGAGGTGAGCAGTTCTTC
>TRBJ1-3|.|13|TRBV5-8|few
CASRGRTGNTIYF
TGTGCCAGCCGGGGACGGACTGGAAACACCATATATTTT
>TRBJ1-2|.|13|TRBV6-5|few
CASSSGASYGYTF
TGTGCCAGCAGTTCTGGGGCCTCCTATGGCTACACCTTC
>TRBJ1-1|.|13|TRBV7-2|.
CASRKTMNAEAFF
TGTGCCAGCAGGAAAACCATGAACGCTGAAGCTTTCTTT
>TRBJ2-1|.|11|TRBV11-2|.
CASSYGGQQFF
TGTGCCAGCAGCTACGGGGGACAGCAGTTCTTC
>TRBJ2-2|.|14|TRBV14|.
CASRGVRATGELFF
TGTGCCAGCAGGGGGGTACGTGCCACCGGGGAGCTGTTTTTT
>TRBJ2-3|TRBD2|17|TRBV4-1|.
CASSQAGTGGPTDTQYF
TGCGCCAGCAGCCAAGCCGGAACGGGAGGGCCGACAGATACGCAGTATTTT
>TRBJ2-3|TRBD1|15|TRBV5-4|.
CASSQRDRGTDTQYF
TGTGCCAGCAGCCAGCGGGACAGGGGCACAGATACGCAGTATTTT
>TRBJ2-3|.|16|TRBV27|.
CASSPGWTDITDTQYF
TGTGCCAGCAGCCCGGGGTGGACGGATATCACAGATACGCAGTATTTT
>TRBJ1-2|.|11|TRBV5-4|.
CASSATGFQTF
TGTGCCAGCAGCGCAACAGGGTTCCAGACCTTC
>TRBJ2-5|.|13|TRBV19|.
CASSISKSETQYF
TGTGCCAGTAGTATATCGAAGTCCGAGACCCAGTACTTC
>TRBJ1-1|TRBD1|15|TRBV5-6|once
CASSFYGTGGSGAFF
TGTGCCAGCAGCTTTTATGGGACAGGGGGCAGCGGAGCTTTCTTT
>TRBJ1-6|TRBD1|13|TRBV30|.
CAWRGQPRSPLHF
TGTGCCTGGAGGGGACAGCCCCGCTCACCCCTCCACTTT
>TRBJ1-1|.|13|TRBV5-1|.
CASRRDLNTEAFF
TGCGCCAGCAGACGGGACCTGAACACTGAAGCTTTCTTT
>TRBJ2-2|TRBD2|15|TRBV2|.
CASSERSGATGELFF
TGTGCCAGCAGTGAACGGAGCGGGGCCACCGGGGAGCTGTTTTTT
>TRBJ2-5|TRBD2|14|TRBV28|.
CASSYTSGRKTQYF
TGTGCCAGCAGTTATACTAGCGGGAGAAAGACCCAGTACTTC
>TRBJ1-5|.|12|TRBV7-9|.
CASSFTNQPQHF
TGTGCCAGCAGCTTCACCAATCAGCCCCAGCATTTT
>TRBJ2-5|.|14|TRBV19|.
CASSIIGRWETQYF
TGTGCCAGTAGTATAATTGGGCGTTGGGAGACCCAGTACTTC
>TRBJ2-6|.|13|TRBV5-4|.
CASRLQGANVLTF
TGTGCCAGCAGGCTGCAGGGGGCCAACGTCCTGACTTTC
>TRBJ2-3|.|13|TRBV28|once
CASSADTGDTQYF
TGTGCCAGCAGTGCCGACACGGGAGATACGCAGTATTTT
>TRBJ2-1|.|15|TRBV4-2|.
CASSQDTGSYNEQFF
TGTGCCAGCAGCCAAGATACCGGATCCTACAATGAGCAGTTCTTC
>TRBJ2-1|TRBD2|15|TRBV14|.
CASSQGSGRAGEQFF
TGTGCCAGCAGCCAAGGAAGCGGGAGGGCGGGTGAGCAGTTCTTC
>TRBJ2-6|.|17|TRBV7-8|.
CASSPPFAGSGANVLTF
TGTGCCAGCAGCCCTCCTTTTGCGGGGTCTGGGGCCAACGTCCTGACTTTC
>TRBJ1-6|TRBD1|17|TRBV5-1|.
CASSLVLGGRGHSPLHF
TGCGCCAGCAGCTTGGTTTTAGGGGGCAGGGGGCATTCACCCCTCCACTTT
>TRBJ1-2|.|14|TRBV5-4|.
CASSLSGPGYGYTF
TGTGCCAGCAGCTTGTCAGGGCCCGGCTATGGCTACACCTTC
>TRBJ1-2|TRBD1|15|TRBV27|.
CASSTNPDRGGSYTF
TGTGCCAGCAGTACAAACCCGGACAGGGGCGGAAGCTACACCTTC
>TRBJ2-5|TRBD2|15|TRBV2|.
CASSEDGREGETQYF
TGTGCCAGCAGTGAGGACGGGAGGGAGGGAGAGACCCAGTACTTC
>TRBJ2-3|.|13|TRBV5-8|.
CASSRTYTDTQYF
TGTGCCAGCAGCCGCACTTACACAGATACGCAGTATTTT
>TRBJ1-2|.|13|TRBV19|.
CASRHDLLYGYTF
TGTGCCAGTAGACACGACCTGCTATATGGCTACACCTTC
>TRBJ2-7|TRBD1|14|TRBV13|.
CASSRPDRGSEQYF
TGTGCCAGCAGCCGACCCGACAGGGGTAGCGAGCAGTACTTC
>TRBJ2-3|TRBD2|15|TRBV7-2|.
CASSPGLAYTDTQYF
TGTGCCAGCAGCCCCGGACTAGCCTACACAGATACGCAGTATTTT
>TRBJ1-2|.|12|TRBV28|once
CASTPGYHGYTF
TGTGCCAGCACTCCAGGGTACCATGGCTACACCTTC